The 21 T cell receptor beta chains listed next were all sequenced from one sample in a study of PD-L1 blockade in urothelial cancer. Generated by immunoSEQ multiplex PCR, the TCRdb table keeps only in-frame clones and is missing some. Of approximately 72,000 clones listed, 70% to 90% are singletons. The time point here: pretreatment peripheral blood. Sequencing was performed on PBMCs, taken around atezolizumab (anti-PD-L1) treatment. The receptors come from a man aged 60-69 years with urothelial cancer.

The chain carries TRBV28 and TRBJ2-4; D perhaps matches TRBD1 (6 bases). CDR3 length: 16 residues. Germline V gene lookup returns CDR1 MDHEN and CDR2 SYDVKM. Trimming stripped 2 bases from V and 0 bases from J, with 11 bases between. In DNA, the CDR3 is TGTGCCAGCAGTTTAGTTCAGGGGCTAGCCAAAAACATTCAGTACTTC. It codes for CASSLVQGLAKNIQYF. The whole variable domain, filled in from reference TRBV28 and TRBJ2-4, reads DVKVTQSSRYLVKRTGEKVFLECVQDMDHENMFWYRQDPGLGLRLIYFSYDVKMKEKGDIPEGYSVSREKKERFSLILESASTNQTSMYLCASSLVQGLAKNIQYFGAGTRLSVL.

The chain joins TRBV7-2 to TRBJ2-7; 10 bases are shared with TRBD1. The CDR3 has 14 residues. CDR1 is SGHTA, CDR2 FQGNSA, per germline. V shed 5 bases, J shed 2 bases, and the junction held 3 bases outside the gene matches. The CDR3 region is CASSKDRGAYEQYF. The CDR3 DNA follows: TGTGCCAGCAGCAAGGACAGGGGGGCCTACGAGCAGTACTTC.

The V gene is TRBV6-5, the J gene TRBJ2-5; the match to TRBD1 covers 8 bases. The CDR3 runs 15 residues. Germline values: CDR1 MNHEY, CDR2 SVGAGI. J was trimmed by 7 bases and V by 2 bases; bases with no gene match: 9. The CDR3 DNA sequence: TGTGCCAGCAGTTACCGTGCCAGGGGGCTCGGGACCCAGTACTTC. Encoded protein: CASSYRARGLGTQYF.

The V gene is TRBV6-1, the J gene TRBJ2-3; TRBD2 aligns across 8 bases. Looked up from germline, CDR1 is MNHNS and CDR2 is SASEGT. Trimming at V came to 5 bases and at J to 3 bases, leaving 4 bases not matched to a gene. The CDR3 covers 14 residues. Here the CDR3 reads CASSRGGGTDTQYF. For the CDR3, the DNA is TGTGCCAGCAGTCGTGGCGGGGGGACAGATACGCAGTATTTT.

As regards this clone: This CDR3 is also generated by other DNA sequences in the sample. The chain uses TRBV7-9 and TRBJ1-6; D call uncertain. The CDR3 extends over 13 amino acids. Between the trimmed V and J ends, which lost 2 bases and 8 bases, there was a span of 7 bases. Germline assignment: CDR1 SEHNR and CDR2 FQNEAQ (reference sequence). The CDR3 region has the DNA TGTGCCAGCAGCTTATCCGCGGATTCACCCCTCCACTTT. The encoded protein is CASSLSADSPLHF.

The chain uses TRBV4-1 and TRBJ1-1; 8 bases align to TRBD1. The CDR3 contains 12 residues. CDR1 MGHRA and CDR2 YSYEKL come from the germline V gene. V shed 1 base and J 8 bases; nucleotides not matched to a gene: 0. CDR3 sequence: CASSQGDREAFF. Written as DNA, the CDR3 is TGCGCCAGCAGCCAAGGGGACAGGGAAGCTTTCTTT.

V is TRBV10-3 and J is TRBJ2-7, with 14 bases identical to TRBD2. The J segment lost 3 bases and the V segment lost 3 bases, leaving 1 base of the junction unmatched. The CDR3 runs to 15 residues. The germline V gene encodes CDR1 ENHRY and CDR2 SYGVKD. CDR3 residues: CAISDGLAGGYEQYF. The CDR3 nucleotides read TGTGCCATCAGTGATGGACTAGCGGGGGGCTACGAGCAGTACTTC.

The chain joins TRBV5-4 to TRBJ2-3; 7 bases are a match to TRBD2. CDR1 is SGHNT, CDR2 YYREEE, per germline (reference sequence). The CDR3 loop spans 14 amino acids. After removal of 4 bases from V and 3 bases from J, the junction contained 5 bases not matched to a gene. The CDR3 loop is CASSQRLATDTQYF. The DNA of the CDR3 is TGTGCCAGCAGCCAGAGACTAGCTACAGATACGCAGTATTTT.

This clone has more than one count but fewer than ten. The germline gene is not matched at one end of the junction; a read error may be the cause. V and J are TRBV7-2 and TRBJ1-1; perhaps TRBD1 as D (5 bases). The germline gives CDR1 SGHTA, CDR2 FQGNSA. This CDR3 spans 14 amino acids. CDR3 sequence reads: CASTLQTANTEAFF. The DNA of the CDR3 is TGTGCCAGCACCTTACAGACAGCGAACACTGAAGCTTTCTTT. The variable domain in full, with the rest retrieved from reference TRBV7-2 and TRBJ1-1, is GAGVSQSPSNKVTEKGKDVELRCDPISGHTALYWYRQSLGQGLEFLIYFQGNSAPDKSGLPSDRFSAERTGGSVSTLTIQRTQQEDSAVYLCASTLQTANTEAFFGQGTRLTVV.

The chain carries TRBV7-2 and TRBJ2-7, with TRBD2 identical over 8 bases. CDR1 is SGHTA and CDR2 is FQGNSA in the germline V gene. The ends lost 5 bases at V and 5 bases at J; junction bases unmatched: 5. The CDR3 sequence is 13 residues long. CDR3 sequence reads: CASSPSGWDEQYF. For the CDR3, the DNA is TGTGCCAGCAGCCCTAGCGGGTGGGACGAGCAGTACTTC.

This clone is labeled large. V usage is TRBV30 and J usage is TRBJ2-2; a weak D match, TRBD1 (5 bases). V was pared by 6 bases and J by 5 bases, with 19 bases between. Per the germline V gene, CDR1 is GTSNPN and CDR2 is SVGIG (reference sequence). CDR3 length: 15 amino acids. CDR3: CACQGGRAATGELFF. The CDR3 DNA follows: TGTGCCTGCCAGGGCGGCAGGGCTGCAACCGGGGAGCTGTTTTTT.

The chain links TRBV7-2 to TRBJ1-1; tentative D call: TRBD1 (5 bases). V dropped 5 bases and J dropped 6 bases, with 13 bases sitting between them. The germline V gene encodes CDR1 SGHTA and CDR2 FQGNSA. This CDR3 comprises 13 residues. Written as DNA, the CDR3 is TGTGCCAGCAGCCCCCACAGGTCCCCTGAAGCTTTCTTT. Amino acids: CASSPHRSPEAFF. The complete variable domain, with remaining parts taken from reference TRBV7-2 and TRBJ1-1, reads GAGVSQSPSNKVTEKGKDVELRCDPISGHTALYWYRQSLGQGLEFLIYFQGNSAPDKSGLPSDRFSAERTGGSVSTLTIQRTQQEDSAVYLCASSPHRSPEAFFGQGTRLTVV.

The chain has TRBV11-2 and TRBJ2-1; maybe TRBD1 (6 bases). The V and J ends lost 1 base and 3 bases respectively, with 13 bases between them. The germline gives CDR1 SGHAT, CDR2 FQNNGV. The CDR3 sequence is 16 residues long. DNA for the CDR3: TGTGCCAGCAGCTTAGGTCCGACAGGAAACTACAATGAGCAGTTCTTC. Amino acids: CASSLGPTGNYNEQFF.

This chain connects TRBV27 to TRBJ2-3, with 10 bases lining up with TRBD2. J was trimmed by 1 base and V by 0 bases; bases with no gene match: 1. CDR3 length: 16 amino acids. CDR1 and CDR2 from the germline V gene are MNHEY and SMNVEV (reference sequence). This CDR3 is CASSLSLAGGTDTQYF. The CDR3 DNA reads TGTGCCAGCAGTTTATCCCTAGCGGGGGGCACAGATACGCAGTATTTT.

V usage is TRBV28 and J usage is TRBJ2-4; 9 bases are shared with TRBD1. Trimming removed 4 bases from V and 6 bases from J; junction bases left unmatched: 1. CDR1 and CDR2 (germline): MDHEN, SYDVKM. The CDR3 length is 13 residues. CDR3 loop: CASSSDRGNIQYF. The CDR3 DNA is TGTGCCAGCAGTTCGGACAGGGGAAACATTCAGTACTTC.

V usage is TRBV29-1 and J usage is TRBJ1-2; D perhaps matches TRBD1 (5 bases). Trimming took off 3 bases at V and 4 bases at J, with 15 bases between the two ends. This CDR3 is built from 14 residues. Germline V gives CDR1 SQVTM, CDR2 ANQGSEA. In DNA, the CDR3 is TGCAGCGTTGAGCCCCCTGACGACAGCTATGGCTACACCTTC. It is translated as CSVEPPDDSYGYTF. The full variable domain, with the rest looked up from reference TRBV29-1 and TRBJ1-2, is SAVISQKPSRDICQRGTSLTIQCQVDSQVTMMFWYRQQPGQSLTLIATANQGSEATYESGFVIDKFPISRPNLTFSTLTVSNMSPEDSSIYLCSVEPPDDSYGYTFGSGTRLTVV.

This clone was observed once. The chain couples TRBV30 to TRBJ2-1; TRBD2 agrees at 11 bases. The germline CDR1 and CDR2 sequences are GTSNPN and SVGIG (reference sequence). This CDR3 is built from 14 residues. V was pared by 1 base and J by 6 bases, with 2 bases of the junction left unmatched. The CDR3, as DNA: TGTGCCTGGAGTGGACTAGCGGGGCTCAATGAGCAGTTCTTC. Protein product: CAWSGLAGLNEQFF.

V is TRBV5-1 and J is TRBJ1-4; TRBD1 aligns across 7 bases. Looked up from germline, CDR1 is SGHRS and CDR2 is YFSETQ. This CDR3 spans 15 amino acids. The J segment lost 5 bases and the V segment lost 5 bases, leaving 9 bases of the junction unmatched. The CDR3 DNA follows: TGCGCCAGCAGGTCCGGGGGACAGCAAAATGAAAAACTGTTTTTT. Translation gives CASRSGGQQNEKLFF. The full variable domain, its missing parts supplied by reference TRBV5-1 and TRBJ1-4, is KAGVTQTPRYLIKTRGQQVTLSCSPISGHRSVSWYQQTPGQGLQFLFEYFSETQRNKGNFPGRFSGRQFSNSRSEMNVSTLELGDSALYLCASRSGGQQNEKLFFGSGTQLSVL.

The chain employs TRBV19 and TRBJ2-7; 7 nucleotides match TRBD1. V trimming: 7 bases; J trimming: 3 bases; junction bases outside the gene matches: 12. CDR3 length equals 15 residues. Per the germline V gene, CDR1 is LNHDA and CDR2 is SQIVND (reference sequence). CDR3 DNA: TGTGCCAGTACCGATGAAAGGCAGGGGGTCTACGAGCAGTACTTC. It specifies CASTDERQGVYEQYF.

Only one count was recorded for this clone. CDR3 residues: CASSLSFQDNQPQHF. The DNA of the CDR3 is TGTGCCAGCAGCCTCAGTTTCCAGGACAATCAGCCCCAGCATTTT. The chain carries TRBV5-8 and TRBJ1-5, with D unclear. V lost 4 bases and J 3 bases, leaving 14 bases between the germline ends. Germline V gives CDR1 SGHTS, CDR2 YDEGEE. This CDR3 comprises 15 residues.

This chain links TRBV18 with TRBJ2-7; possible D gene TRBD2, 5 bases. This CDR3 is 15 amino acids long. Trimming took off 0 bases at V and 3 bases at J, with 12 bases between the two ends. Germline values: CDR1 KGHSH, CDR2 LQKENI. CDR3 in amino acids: CASSPPGVSVYEQYF. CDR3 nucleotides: TGTGCCAGCTCACCACCCGGGGTCTCTGTCTACGAGCAGTACTTC.